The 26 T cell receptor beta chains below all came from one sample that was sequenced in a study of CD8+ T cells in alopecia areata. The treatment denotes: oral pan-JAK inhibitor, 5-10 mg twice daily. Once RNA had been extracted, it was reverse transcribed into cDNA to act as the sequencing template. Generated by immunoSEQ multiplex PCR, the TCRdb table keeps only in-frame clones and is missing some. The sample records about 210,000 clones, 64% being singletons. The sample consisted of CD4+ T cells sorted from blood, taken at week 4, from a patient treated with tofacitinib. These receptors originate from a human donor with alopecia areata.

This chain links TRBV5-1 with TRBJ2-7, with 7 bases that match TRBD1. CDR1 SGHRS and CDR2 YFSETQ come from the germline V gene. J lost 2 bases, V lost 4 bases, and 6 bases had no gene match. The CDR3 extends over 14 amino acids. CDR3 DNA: TGCGCCAGCAGCCAGACAGGGACAACCTACGAGCAGTACTTC. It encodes CASSQTGTTYEQYF.

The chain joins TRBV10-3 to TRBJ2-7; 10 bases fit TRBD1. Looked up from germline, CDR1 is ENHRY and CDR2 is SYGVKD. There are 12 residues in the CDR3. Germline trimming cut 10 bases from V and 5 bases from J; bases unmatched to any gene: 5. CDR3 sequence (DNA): TGTGCCACTATGGGACAGGGGAACGAGCAGTACTTC. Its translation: CATMGQGNEQYF.

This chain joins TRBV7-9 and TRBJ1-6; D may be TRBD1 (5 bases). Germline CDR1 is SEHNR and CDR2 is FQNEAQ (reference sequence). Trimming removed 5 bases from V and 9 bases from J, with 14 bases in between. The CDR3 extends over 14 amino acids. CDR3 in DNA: TGTGCCAGCAGCGCCGGACAAGGCCTTTCACCCCTCCACTTT. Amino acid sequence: CASSAGQGLSPLHF.

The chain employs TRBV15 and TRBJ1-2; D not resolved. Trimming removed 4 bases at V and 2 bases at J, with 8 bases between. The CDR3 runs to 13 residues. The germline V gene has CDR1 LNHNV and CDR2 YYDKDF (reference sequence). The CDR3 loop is CATSTDRNYGYTF. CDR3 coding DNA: TGTGCCACCAGCACAGACCGGAACTATGGCTACACCTTC.

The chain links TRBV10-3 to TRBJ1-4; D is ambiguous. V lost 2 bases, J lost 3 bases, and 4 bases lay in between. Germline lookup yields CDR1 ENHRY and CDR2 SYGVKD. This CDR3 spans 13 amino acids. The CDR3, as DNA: TGTGCCATCAGTGAGGGATCTAATGAAAAACTGTTTTTT. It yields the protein CAISEGSNEKLFF.

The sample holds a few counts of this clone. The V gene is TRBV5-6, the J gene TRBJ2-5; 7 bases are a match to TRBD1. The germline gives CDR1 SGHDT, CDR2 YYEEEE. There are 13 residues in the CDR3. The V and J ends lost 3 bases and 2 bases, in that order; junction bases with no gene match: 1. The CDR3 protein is CASSWDRQETQYF. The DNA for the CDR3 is TGTGCCAGCAGCTGGGACAGACAAGAGACCCAGTACTTC.

The CDR3 spells CASSGAGGPIDTQYF. For the CDR3, the DNA is TGTGCCAGCAGCGGAGCGGGCGGGCCGATAGATACGCAGTATTTT. The gene calls are TRBV9 and TRBJ2-3; D is perhaps TRBD2 (6 bases). From germline, CDR1 is SGDLS and CDR2 YYNGEE. This CDR3 is 15 amino acids long. Trimming removed 3 bases at V and 5 bases at J, with 16 bases between.

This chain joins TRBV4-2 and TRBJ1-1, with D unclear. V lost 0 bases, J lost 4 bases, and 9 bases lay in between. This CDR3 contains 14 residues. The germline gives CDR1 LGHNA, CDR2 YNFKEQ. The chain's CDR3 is CASSQDGRVTEAFF. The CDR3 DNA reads TGTGCCAGCAGCCAAGATGGCAGAGTCACTGAAGCTTTCTTT.

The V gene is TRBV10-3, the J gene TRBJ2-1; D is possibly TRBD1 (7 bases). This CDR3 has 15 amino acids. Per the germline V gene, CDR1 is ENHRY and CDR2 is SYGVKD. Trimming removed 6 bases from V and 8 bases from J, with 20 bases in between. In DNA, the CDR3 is TGTGCCATCAGGGTTAGCGGACAGGCGATCGATGAGCAGTTCTTC. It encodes CAIRVSGQAIDEQFF.

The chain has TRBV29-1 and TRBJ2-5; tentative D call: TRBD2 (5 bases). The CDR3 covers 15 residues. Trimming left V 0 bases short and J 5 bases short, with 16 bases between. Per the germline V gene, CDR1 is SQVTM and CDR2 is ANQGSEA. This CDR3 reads CSVEEETGFEETQYF. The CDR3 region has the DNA TGCAGCGTTGAAGAGGAGACGGGATTCGAGGAGACCCAGTACTTC.

CDR3 nucleotide sequence: TGCGCCAGCAGCCAGACAGGATACGGGGCCAACGTCCTGACTTTC. Translating it yields CASSQTGYGANVLTF. The chain employs TRBV4-1 and TRBJ2-6; tentative D call: TRBD1 (6 bases). The germline V gene has CDR1 MGHRA and CDR2 YSYEKL. V gave up 3 bases and J gave up 4 bases, with 10 bases separating them. The CDR3 totals 15 residues.

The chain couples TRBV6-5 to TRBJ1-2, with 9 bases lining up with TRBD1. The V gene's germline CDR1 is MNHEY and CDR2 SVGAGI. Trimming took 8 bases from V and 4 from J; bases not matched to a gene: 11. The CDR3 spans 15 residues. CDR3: CASSSQGAAAYGYTF. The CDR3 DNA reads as TGTGCCAGCTCATCACAGGGGGCGGCGGCCTATGGCTACACCTTC.

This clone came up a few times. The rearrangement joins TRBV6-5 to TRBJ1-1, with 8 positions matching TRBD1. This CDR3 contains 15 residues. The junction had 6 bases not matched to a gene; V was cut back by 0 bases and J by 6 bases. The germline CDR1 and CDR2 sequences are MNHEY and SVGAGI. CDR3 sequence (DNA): TGTGCCAGCAGTTACTCCAACCAGGGGGCAGCTGAAGCTTTCTTT. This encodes CASSYSNQGAAEAFF.

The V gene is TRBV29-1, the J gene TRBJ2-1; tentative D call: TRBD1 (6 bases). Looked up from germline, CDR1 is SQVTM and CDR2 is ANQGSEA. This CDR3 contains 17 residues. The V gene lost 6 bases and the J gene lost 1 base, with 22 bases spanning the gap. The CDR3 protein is CSVGALPGKGSYNEQFF. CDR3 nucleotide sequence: TGCAGCGTGGGGGCCCTGCCTGGGAAGGGGTCCTACAATGAGCAGTTCTTC.

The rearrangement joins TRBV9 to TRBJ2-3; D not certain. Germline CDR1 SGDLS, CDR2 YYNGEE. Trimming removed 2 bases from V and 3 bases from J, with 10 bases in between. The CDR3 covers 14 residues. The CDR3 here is CASSVELTTDTQYF. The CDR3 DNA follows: TGTGCCAGCAGCGTCGAACTTACGACAGATACGCAGTATTTT. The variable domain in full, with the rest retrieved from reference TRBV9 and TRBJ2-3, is DSGVTQTPKHLITATGQRVTLRCSPRSGDLSVYWYQQSLDQGLQFLIQYYNGEERAKGNILERFSAQQFPDLHSELNLSSLELGDSALYFCASSVELTTDTQYFGPGTRLTVL.

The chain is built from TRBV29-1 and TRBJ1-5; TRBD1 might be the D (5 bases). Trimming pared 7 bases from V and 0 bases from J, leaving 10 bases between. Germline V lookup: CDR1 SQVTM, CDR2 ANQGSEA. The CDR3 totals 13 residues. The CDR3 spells CSDRDGSNQPQHF. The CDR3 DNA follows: TGCAGCGACCGGGACGGTAGCAATCAGCCCCAGCATTTT.

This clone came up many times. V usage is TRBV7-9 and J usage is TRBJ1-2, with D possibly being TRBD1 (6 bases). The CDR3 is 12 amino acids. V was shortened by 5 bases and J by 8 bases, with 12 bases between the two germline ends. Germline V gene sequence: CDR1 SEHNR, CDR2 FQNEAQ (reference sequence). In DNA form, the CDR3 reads TGTGCCAGCAGCCCGGTAGGGGGAGGCTACACCTTC. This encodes CASSPVGGGYTF.

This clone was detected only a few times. CDR3: CSVNHQGGNTEAFF. The CDR3 DNA reads as TGCAGCGTTAACCACCAGGGCGGGAACACTGAAGCTTTCTTT. V is TRBV29-1 and J is TRBJ1-1; D might be TRBD1 (5 bases). The CDR3 has 14 residues. Trimming removed 5 bases at V and 1 base at J, with 14 bases between. Germline-derived CDR1 and CDR2 are SQVTM and ANQGSEA.

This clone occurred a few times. CDR3 loop: CASSPGRGGTTEAFF. CDR3 nucleotide sequence: TGTGCCAGCTCTCCGGGCAGGGGAGGAACCACTGAAGCTTTCTTT. This sequence joins TRBV6-1 and TRBJ1-1; D might be TRBD1 (6 bases). Germline-derived CDR1 and CDR2 are MNHNS and SASEGT. With 8 bases removed from V and 4 bases from J, the gap between germline ends came to 20 bases. This CDR3 comprises 15 residues.

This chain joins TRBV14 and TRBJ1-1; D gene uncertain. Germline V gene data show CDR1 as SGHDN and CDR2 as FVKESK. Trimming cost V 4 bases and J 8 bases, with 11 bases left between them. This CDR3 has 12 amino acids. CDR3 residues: CASSPAGFEAFF. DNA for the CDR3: TGTGCCAGCAGCCCGGCGGGGTTCGAAGCTTTCTTT.

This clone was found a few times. The CDR3 DNA is TGTGCCAGCAGCTTGACAGGGCGGTCGAACACTGAAGCTTTCTTT. This encodes CASSLTGRSNTEAFF. This chain connects TRBV9 to TRBJ1-1, with 7 bases identical to TRBD1. The junction had 7 bases not matched to a gene; V was cut back by 4 bases and J by 1 base. Germline-derived CDR1 and CDR2 are SGDLS and YYNGEE. The CDR3 is 15 amino acids.

The CDR3 spells CAISGGEGRVEGETQYF. Here the CDR3 DNA reads TGTGCCATCAGTGGAGGCGAGGGCAGGGTCGAAGGAGAGACCCAGTACTTC. The rearrangement links TRBV10-3 to TRBJ2-5; D possibly matches TRBD1 or TRBD2 (5 bases each). The germline CDR1 and CDR2 sequences are ENHRY and SYGVKD. CDR3 length equals 17 residues. Trimming removed 4 bases from V and 4 bases from J, with 22 bases in between.

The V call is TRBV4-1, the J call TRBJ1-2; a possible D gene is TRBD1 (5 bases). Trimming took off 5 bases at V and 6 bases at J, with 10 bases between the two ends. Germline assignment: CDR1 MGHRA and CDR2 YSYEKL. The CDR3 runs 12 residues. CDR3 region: CASSSQGDGYTF. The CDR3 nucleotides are TGCGCCAGCAGCAGTCAGGGAGATGGCTACACCTTC.

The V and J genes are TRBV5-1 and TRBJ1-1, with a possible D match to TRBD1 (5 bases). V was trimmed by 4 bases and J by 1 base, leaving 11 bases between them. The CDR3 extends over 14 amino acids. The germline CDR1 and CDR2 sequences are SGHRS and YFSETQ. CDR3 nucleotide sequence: TGCGCCAGCAGCGGGGGACGGACGAACACTGAAGCTTTCTTT. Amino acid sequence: CASSGGRTNTEAFF.

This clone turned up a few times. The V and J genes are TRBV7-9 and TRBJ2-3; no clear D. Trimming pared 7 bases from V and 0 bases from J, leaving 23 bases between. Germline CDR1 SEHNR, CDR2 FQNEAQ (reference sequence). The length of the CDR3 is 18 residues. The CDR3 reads CASTPKGRKGMSTDTQYF. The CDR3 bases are TGTGCCAGCACCCCAAAAGGAAGGAAGGGTATGAGCACAGATACGCAGTATTTT. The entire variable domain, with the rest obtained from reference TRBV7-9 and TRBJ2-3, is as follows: DTGVSQNPRHKITKRGQNVTFRCDPISEHNRLYWYRQTLGQGPEFLTYFQNEAQLEKSRLLSDRFSAERPKGSFSTLEIQRTEQGDSAMYLCASTPKGRKGMSTDTQYFGPGTRLTVL.

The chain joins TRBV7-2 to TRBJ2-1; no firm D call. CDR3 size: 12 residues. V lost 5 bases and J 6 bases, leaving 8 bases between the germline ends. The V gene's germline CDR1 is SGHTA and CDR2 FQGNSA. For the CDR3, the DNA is TGTGCCAGCAGCCCGGAGCCCAATGAGCAGTTCTTC. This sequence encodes CASSPEPNEQFF. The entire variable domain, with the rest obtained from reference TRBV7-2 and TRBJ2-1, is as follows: GAGVSQSPSNKVTEKGKDVELRCDPISGHTALYWYRQSLGQGLEFLIYFQGNSAPDKSGLPSDRFSAERTGGSVSTLTIQRTQQEDSAVYLCASSPEPNEQFFGPGTRLTVL.